What follows are 25 T cell receptor beta chains derived from one specimen sequenced in a study of technical replicates of blood from a handful of donors. The assay was immunoSEQ multiplex PCR, and TCRdb's table has in-frame clones only and misses some. The sample includes about 66,000 clones, 95% to 97% of them seen just once. The specimen sequenced was T cells isolated from PBMCs. All receptors come from a human donor in good health.

CDR3 coding DNA: TGTGCCAGTAGTATAGGGGCCGAGGCGGGCACTGAAGCTTTCTTT. Its translation: CASSIGAEAGTEAFF. The chain has TRBV19 and TRBJ1-1; D is unclear. In germline, CDR1 is LNHDA, CDR2 SQIVND (reference sequence). The CDR3 length is 15 residues. The V and J ends lost 1 base and 4 bases respectively, with 13 bases between them.

The rearrangement joins TRBV5-8 to TRBJ1-1, with TRBD1 identical over 8 bases. The germline CDR1 and CDR2 sequences are SGHTS and YDEGEE. The CDR3 length is 15 residues. The V gene end was trimmed by 1 base and the J gene end by 7 bases; junction bases not matched to a gene: 9. This CDR3 is CASSLRDRLGGEAFF. For the CDR3, the DNA is TGTGCCAGCAGCTTGCGGGACAGGCTCGGAGGTGAAGCTTTCTTT.

On this clone: Additional DNA sequences in this sample encode the identical CDR3. The rearrangement links TRBV6-5 to TRBJ2-7; maybe TRBD1 (6 bases). Germline V gene sequence: CDR1 MNHEY, CDR2 SVGAGI. The CDR3 length is 13 residues. V lost 2 bases and J lost 4, with 9 bases in between. The CDR3 sequence is CASSYNRAYEQYF. The CDR3 region has the DNA TGTGCCAGCAGTTACAACAGGGCGTACGAGCAGTACTTC.

The chain is built from TRBV10-1 and TRBJ2-3; D may be TRBD2 (6 bases). The germline gives CDR1 WNHNN, CDR2 SYGVQD (reference sequence). The CDR3 extends over 16 amino acids. Trimming pared 6 bases from V and 2 bases from J, leaving 18 bases between. The CDR3 reads CASRPGLPDFTDTQYF. CDR3 bases: TGCGCCAGCAGACCCGGACTACCAGACTTCACAGATACGCAGTATTTT.

The J gene is TRBJ2-3, the V gene TRBV19; a weak D match, TRBD1 (6 bases). The CDR3 is 14 residues long. Trimming removed 3 bases from V and 1 base from J, with 8 bases in between. Germline V gene lookup returns CDR1 LNHDA and CDR2 SQIVND (reference sequence). CDR3 region: CASSIYRGTDTQYF. The DNA for the CDR3 is TGTGCCAGTAGTATTTACAGGGGCACAGATACGCAGTATTTT.

This rearrangement joins TRBV12-5 to TRBJ2-5; possible D gene TRBD2, 5 bases. This CDR3 contains 13 residues. Germline V gene lookup returns CDR1 LGHNT and CDR2 FRNRAP. Trimming left V 4 bases short and J 4 bases short, with 10 bases between. The CDR3 bases are TGTGCTAGTGGTTACGGGGTTCCAGAGACCCAGTACTTC. Its protein is CASGYGVPETQYF.

V gene TRBV5-4 combines with J gene TRBJ2-7; TRBD1 matches 8 bases. The CDR3 covers 13 residues. Unmatched junction bases numbered 2, after V lost 3 bases and J lost 3 bases. Germline lookup yields CDR1 SGHNT and CDR2 YYREEE (reference sequence). The CDR3 DNA reads as TGTGCCAGCAGCTGGGGACAGGACTACGAGCAGTACTTC. Residues: CASSWGQDYEQYF.

The gene calls are TRBV7-9 and TRBJ2-2; TRBD2 agrees at 10 bases. CDR3 length: 17 residues. CDR1 is SEHNR, CDR2 FQNEAQ, per germline (reference sequence). The J segment lost 1 base and the V segment lost 5 bases, leaving 7 bases of the junction unmatched. CDR3 residues: CASSPGGLAENTGELFF. The CDR3 region has the DNA TGTGCCAGCAGCCCGGGAGGACTAGCGGAGAACACCGGGGAGCTGTTTTTT.

The chain recombines TRBV18 with TRBJ1-2; D not certain. V lost 1 base and J 1 base, leaving 7 bases between the germline ends. In germline, CDR1 is KGHSH, CDR2 LQKENI. This CDR3 region has 14 residues. The chain's CDR3 is CASSPQESNYGYTF. The CDR3 nucleotides read TGTGCCAGCTCACCACAGGAGAGTAACTATGGCTACACCTTC.

This chain links TRBV6-1 with TRBJ2-7; perhaps TRBD2 as D (6 bases). This CDR3 contains 18 residues. V was pared by 2 bases and J by 1 base, with 21 bases between. Germline loops: CDR1 MNHNS, CDR2 SASEGT. The CDR3 is CASSESPWRDAKSYEQYF. The CDR3 nucleotides read TGTGCCAGCAGTGAATCCCCTTGGCGGGACGCCAAGTCCTACGAGCAGTACTTC.

The chain links TRBV29-1 to TRBJ2-7; 7 nucleotides match TRBD1. The CDR3 totals 13 residues. Germline CDR1 is SQVTM and CDR2 is ANQGSEA. V shed 6 bases, J shed 4 bases, and the junction held 9 bases outside the gene matches. The CDR3 nucleotides read TGCAGCGTACAAAAGACAGGGCAATACGAGCAGTACTTC. This sequence encodes CSVQKTGQYEQYF.

The rearrangement uses TRBV4-3 and TRBJ2-1, with TRBD2 matching 8 bases. J was trimmed by 5 bases and V by 1 base; bases with no gene match: 7. The CDR3 is 16 amino acids. Germline V gene sequence: CDR1 LGHNA, CDR2 YSLEER. CDR3 sequence reads: CASSQGSGGPDNEQFF. As DNA, the CDR3 is TGCGCCAGCAGCCAAGGATCGGGAGGGCCAGACAATGAGCAGTTCTTC.

CDR3 region: CASSYRGGSDTQYF. The CDR3 coding sequence is TGTGCCAGCAGCTATAGGGGGGGCTCAGATACGCAGTATTTT. The rearrangement links TRBV5-4 to TRBJ2-3, with D tentatively TRBD2 (7 bases). The V gene lost 3 bases and the J gene lost 4 bases, with 12 bases spanning the gap. This CDR3 is built from 14 residues. Germline V gene sequence: CDR1 SGHNT, CDR2 YYREEE (reference sequence).

This clone was counted a single time. The chain has TRBV10-1 and TRBJ2-1, with 9 bases identical to TRBD2. There are 15 residues in the CDR3. CDR1 WNHNN and CDR2 SYGVQD come from the germline V gene (reference sequence). The V segment lost 3 bases and the J segment 8 bases; nucleotides outside the gene matches: 8. The CDR3, as DNA: TGCGCCAGCAGTGAAATAGCGGGAGTGCCCCATGAGCAGTTCTTC. Amino acid sequence: CASSEIAGVPHEQFF.

The V gene is TRBV5-5, the J gene TRBJ2-7; D remains unclear. Germline V gene sequence: CDR1 SGHKS, CDR2 YYEKEE (reference sequence). Between the trimmed V and J ends, which lost 1 base and 3 bases, there was a span of 11 bases. This CDR3 spans 14 amino acids. The CDR3 DNA reads TGTGCCAGCAGCTTGTTAGAAAGTTACTACGAGCAGTACTTC. This gives the protein CASSLLESYYEQYF.

This chain joins TRBV6-5 and TRBJ1-5, with a weak D call TRBD1 (5 bases). The V end was cut by 2 bases, the J end by 8 bases, with 10 bases between. Germline CDR1 is MNHEY and CDR2 is SVGAGI. The CDR3 runs 13 residues. The CDR3 sequence: CASSYGTGEPQHF. The CDR3 nucleotides are TGTGCCAGCAGTTACGGGACGGGGGAGCCCCAGCATTTT.

This rearrangement joins TRBV27 to TRBJ1-5; D is undetermined. The CDR3 has 13 residues. V was pared by 6 bases and J by 3 bases, with 9 bases between. Germline loops: CDR1 MNHEY, CDR2 SMNVEV (reference sequence). The CDR3 sequence is CASSWTPNQPQHF. The CDR3 coding sequence is TGTGCCAGCAGCTGGACTCCCAATCAGCCCCAGCATTTT.

V and J are TRBV11-2 and TRBJ2-1, with 10 positions matching TRBD2. From germline, CDR1 is SGHAT and CDR2 FQNNGV. Trimming cost V 7 bases and J 2 bases; bases outside gene matches: 5. CDR3 length: 15 residues. The CDR3 sequence is CASNLGLAAYNEQFF. CDR3 in DNA: TGTGCCAGCAACCTAGGACTAGCGGCCTACAATGAGCAGTTCTTC.

This rearrangement joins TRBV29-1 to TRBJ2-3; the match to TRBD2 covers 12 bases. The germline V gene encodes CDR1 SQVTM and CDR2 ANQGSEA. CDR3 length: 15 amino acids. Trimming at V came to 5 bases and at J to 6 bases, leaving 9 bases not matched to a gene. The CDR3, as DNA: TGCAGCGTTCAGACTAGCGGGAGTGGGATCGATACGCAGTATTTT. Encoded protein: CSVQTSGSGIDTQYF.

The chain combines TRBV21-1 with TRBJ1-1. TRBV21-1 is a known pseudogene. The CDR3 runs to 12 residues. CDR3 protein: CASSKNYAEAFF. CDR3 in DNA: TGTGCCAGCAGCAAAAACTACGCTGAAGCTTTCTTT.

This chain joins TRBV2 and TRBJ2-7; 8 positions agree with TRBD2. Germline assignment: CDR1 SNHLY and CDR2 FYNNEI. The CDR3 is made up of 18 amino acids. Losses at the gene ends were 7 bases for V and 0 bases for J; bases not matched to a gene: 17. CDR3 coding DNA: TGTGCCAGCACTCTGAGACTAGCGACTACCATGAGCTCCTACGAGCAGTACTTC. As protein: CASTLRLATTMSSYEQYF.

This sequence joins TRBV18 and TRBJ2-2; 10 positions agree with TRBD2. Germline V CDR1 and CDR2: KGHSH, LQKENI. The CDR3 loop spans 18 amino acids. V was pared by 2 bases and J by 1 base, with 7 bases of the junction left unmatched. This CDR3 reads CASSPAGLARGNTGELFF. CDR3 bases: TGTGCCAGCTCACCAGCGGGACTAGCGAGAGGGAACACCGGGGAGCTGTTTTTT.

This rearrangement joins TRBV11-3 to TRBJ2-1; D unclear. Trimming took off 0 bases at V and 5 bases at J, with 11 bases between the two ends. The CDR3 runs 15 residues. CDR1 is SGHNT and CDR2 is YENEEA in the germline V gene. In DNA, the CDR3 is TGTGCCAGCAGCTTAGAGGTGTCAGTGGACAATGAGCAGTTCTTC. This translates into CASSLEVSVDNEQFF.

This clone was recorded only once. The V and J genes are TRBV5-8 and TRBJ1-4; no clear D gene. The ends were cut back, 0 bases at V and 8 bases at J, with 14 bases in the middle. Germline CDR1 is SGHTS and CDR2 is YDEGEE. The CDR3 extends over 15 amino acids. The CDR3 sequence: CASSLVAGLQEKLFF. CDR3 DNA sequence: TGTGCCAGCAGCTTGGTGGCAGGCCTACAGGAAAAACTGTTTTTT.

The J gene is TRBJ1-5, the V gene TRBV7-8, with D maybe TRBD1 (6 bases). CDR1 and CDR2 from the germline V gene are SGHVS and FQNEAQ. Trimming pared 1 base from V and 4 bases from J, leaving 14 bases between. The CDR3 consists of 16 residues. The CDR3 region is CASSLDRAGGNQPQHF. CDR3 DNA sequence: TGTGCCAGCAGCTTAGACAGGGCTGGGGGTAATCAGCCCCAGCATTTT.